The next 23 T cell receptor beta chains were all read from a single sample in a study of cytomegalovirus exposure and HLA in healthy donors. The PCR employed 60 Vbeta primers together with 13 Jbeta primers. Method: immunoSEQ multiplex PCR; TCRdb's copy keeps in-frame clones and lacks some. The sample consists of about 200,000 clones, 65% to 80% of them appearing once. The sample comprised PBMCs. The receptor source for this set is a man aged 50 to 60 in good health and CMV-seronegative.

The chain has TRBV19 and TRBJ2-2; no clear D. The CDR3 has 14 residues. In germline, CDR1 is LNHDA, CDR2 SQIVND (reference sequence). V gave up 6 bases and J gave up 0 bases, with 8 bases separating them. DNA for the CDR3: TGTGCCAGTAGGTGGGCCACGAACACCGGGGAGCTGTTTTTT. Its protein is CASRWATNTGELFF.

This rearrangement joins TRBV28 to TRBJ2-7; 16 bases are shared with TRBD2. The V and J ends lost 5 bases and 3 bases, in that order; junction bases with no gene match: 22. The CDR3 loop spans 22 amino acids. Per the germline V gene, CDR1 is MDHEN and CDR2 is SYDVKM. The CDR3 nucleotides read TGTGCCAGCAGTCCCCCCCGCCGGACGGGACTAGCGGGAGGGCGCCCTTTCTACGAGCAGTACTTC. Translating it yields CASSPPRRTGLAGGRPFYEQYF.

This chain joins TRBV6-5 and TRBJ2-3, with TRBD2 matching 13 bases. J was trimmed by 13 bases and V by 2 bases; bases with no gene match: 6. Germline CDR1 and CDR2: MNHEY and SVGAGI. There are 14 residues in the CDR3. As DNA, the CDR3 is TGTGCCAGCAGTTACCGGGGACTAGCGGGGCTAGAGTATTTT. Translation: CASSYRGLAGLEYF.

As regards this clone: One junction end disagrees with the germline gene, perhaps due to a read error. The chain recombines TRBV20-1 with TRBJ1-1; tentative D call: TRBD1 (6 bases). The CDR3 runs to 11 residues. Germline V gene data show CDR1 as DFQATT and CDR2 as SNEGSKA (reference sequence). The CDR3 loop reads CSAGDRFQAFF. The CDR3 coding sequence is TGCAGTGCTGGAGACAGGTTTCAAGCTTTCTTT.

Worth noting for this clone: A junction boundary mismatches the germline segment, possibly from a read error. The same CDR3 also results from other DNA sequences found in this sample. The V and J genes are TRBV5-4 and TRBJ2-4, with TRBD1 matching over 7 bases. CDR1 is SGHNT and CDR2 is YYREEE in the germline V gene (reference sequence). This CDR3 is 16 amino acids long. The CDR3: CASSPGDSLAKNIQYF. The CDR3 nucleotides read TGTGCCAGCAGCCCCGGGGACAGTTTAGCCAAAAACATCCAGTACTTC.

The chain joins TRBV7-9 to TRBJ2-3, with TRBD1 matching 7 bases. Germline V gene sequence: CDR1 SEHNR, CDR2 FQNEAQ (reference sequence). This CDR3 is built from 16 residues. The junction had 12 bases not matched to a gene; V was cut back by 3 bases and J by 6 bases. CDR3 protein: CASSFRQGGATDTQYF. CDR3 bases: TGTGCCAGCAGCTTCCGACAGGGTGGGGCGACGGATACGCAGTATTTT.

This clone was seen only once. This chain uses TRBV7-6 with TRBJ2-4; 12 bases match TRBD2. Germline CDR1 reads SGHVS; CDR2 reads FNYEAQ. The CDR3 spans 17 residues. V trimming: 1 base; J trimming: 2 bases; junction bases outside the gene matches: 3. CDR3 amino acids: CASSLGTSGTPKNIQYF. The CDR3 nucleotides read TGTGCCAGCAGCTTAGGGACTAGCGGGACCCCCAAAAACATTCAGTACTTC.

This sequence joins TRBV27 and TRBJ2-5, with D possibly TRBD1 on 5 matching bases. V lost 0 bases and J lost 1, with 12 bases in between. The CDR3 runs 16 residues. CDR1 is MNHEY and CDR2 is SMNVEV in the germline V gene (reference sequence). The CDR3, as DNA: TGTGCCAGCAGTTTATCGTACAGGCCGTCCCAAGAGACCCAGTACTTC. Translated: CASSLSYRPSQETQYF.

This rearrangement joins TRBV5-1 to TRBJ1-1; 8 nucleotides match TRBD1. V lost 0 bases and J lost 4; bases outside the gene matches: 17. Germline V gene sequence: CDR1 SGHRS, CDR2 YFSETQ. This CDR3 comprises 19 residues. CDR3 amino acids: CASSLVSLGQGASRTEAFF. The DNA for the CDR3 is TGCGCCAGCAGCTTGGTATCTTTGGGGCAGGGGGCGAGTCGCACTGAAGCTTTCTTT.

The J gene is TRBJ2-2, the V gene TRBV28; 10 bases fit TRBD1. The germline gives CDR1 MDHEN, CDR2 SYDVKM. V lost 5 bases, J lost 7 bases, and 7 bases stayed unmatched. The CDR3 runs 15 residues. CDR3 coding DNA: TGTGCCAGCAGTCGGGACAGGGGACGAAGCGGGGAGCTGTTTTTT. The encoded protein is CASSRDRGRSGELFF.

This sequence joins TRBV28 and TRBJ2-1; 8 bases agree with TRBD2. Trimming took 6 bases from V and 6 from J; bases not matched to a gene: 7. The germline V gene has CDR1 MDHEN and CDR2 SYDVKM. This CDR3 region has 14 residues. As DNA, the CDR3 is TGTGCCAGCAGGCGGGAGGCGGCTTTCAATGAGCAGTTCTTC. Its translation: CASRREAAFNEQFF.

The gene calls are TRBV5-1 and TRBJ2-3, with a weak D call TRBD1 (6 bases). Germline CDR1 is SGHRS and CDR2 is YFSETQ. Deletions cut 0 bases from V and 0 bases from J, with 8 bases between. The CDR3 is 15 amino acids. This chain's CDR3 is CASSLGDISTDTQYF. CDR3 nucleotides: TGCGCCAGCAGCTTGGGGGACATTAGCACAGATACGCAGTATTTT.

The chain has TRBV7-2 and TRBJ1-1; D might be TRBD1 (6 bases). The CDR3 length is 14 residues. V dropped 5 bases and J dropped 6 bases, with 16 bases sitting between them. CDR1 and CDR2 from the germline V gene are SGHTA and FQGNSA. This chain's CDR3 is CASSKDRYSSEAFF. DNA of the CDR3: TGTGCCAGCAGCAAGGACAGATATAGCTCTGAAGCTTTCTTT.

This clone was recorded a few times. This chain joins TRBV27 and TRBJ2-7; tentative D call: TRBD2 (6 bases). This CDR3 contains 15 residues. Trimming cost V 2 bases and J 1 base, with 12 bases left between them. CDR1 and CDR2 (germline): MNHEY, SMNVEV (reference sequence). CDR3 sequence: CASSLLRETSYEQYF. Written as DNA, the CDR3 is TGTGCCAGCAGTTTACTCCGGGAGACTTCCTACGAGCAGTACTTC.

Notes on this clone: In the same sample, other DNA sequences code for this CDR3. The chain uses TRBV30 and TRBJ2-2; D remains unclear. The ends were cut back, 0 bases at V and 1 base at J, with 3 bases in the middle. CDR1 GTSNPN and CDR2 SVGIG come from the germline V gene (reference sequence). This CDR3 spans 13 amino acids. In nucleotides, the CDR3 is TGTGCCTGGAGTGTCCAGAACACCGGGGAGCTGTTTTTT. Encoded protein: CAWSVQNTGELFF.

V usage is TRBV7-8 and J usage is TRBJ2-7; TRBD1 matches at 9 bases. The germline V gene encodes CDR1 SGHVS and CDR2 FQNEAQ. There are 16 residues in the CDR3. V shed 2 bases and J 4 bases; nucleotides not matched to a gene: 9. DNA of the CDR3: TGTGCCAGCAGCTTAAGGGGAGTGACAGGGGGTTACGAGCAGTACTTC. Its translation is CASSLRGVTGGYEQYF.

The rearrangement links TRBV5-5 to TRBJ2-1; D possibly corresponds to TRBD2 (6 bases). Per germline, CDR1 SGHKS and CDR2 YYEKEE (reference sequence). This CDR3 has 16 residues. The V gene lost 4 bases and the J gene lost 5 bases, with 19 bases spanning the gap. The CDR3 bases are TGTGCCAGCAGCCCTGGGCTTACGGGAGCTAACAATGAGCAGTTCTTC. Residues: CASSPGLTGANNEQFF.

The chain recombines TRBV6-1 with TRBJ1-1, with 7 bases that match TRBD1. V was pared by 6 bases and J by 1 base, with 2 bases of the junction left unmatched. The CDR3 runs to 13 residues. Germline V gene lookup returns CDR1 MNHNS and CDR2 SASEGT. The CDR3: CASRNRGNTEAFF. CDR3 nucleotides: TGTGCCAGCAGGAACAGGGGGAACACTGAAGCTTTCTTT.

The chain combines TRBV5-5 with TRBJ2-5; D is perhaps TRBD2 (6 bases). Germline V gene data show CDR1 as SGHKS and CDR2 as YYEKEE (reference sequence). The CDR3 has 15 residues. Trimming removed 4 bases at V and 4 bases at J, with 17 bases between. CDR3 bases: TGTGCCAGCAGCCCGGGGGTTGGAGGGCTAGAGACCCAGTACTTC. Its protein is CASSPGVGGLETQYF.

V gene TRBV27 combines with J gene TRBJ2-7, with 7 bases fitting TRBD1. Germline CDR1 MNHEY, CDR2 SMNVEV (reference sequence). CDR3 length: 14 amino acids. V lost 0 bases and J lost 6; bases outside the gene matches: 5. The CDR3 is CASSLSRAGGEQYF. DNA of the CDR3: TGTGCCAGCAGTTTATCGAGGGCAGGGGGCGAGCAGTACTTC.

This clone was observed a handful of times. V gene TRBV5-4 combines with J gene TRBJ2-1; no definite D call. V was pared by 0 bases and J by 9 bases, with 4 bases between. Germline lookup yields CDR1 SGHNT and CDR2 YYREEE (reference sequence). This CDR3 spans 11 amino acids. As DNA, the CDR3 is TGTGCCAGCAGCTTGGGCGTTGAGCAGTTCTTC. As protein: CASSLGVEQFF.

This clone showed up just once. CDR3 DNA: TGTGCCAGCAGTTCCGGTTATTCGTGGGAGCCGAGTAAGCATGAGCAGTTCTTC. The encoded protein is CASSSGYSWEPSKHEQFF. The chain carries TRBV28 and TRBJ2-1, with D maybe TRBD2 (5 bases). Looked up from germline, CDR1 is MDHEN and CDR2 is SYDVKM. CDR3 length: 18 amino acids. Trimming took off 4 bases at V and 8 bases at J, with 27 bases between the two ends.

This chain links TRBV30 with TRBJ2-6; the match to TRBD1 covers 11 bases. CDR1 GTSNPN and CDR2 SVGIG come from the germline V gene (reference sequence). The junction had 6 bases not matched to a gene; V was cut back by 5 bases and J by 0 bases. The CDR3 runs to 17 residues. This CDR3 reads CAWFRDRGFSGANVLTF. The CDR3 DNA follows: TGTGCCTGGTTCCGGGACAGGGGGTTCTCTGGGGCCAACGTCCTGACTTTC.